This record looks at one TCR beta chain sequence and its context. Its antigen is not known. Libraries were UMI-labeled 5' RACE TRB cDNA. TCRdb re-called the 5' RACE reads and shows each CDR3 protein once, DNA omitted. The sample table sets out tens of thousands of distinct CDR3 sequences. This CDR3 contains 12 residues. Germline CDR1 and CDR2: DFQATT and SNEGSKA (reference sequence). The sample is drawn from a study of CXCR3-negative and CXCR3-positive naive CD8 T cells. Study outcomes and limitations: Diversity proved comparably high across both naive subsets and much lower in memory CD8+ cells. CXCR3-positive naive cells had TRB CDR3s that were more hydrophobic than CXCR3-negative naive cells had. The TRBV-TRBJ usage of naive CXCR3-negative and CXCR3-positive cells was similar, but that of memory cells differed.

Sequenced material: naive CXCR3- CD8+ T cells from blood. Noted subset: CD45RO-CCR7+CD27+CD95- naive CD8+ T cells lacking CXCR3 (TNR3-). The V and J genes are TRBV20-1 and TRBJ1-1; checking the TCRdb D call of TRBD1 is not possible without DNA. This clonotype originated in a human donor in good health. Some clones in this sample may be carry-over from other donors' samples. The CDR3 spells CSARWTGAKAFF.